What follows are 30 T cell receptor beta chains derived from one specimen sequenced in a study of blood T cell repertoires in COVID-19. Here immunoSEQ multiplex PCR was the method, and the copy in TCRdb shows in-frame clones only, minus some. This sample has approximately 60,000 clones; about nine tenths occur once, and the top ten carry roughly 3%. Sequenced sample: peripheral blood. These receptors were taken from a man aged 45-65 years with active COVID-19.

The chain recombines TRBV5-4 with TRBJ1-4; D gene unclear. Germline CDR1 SGHNT, CDR2 YYREEE (reference sequence). The V end lost 3 bases, the J end lost 7 bases, and 10 bases lay between the germline ends. This CDR3 is built from 13 residues. CDR3 residues: CASSSPPGEKLFF. DNA for the CDR3: TGTGCCAGCAGCTCGCCGCCGGGTGAAAAACTGTTTTTT.

V gene TRBV24-1 combines with J gene TRBJ1-5; 8 bases line up with TRBD1. J lost 4 bases, V lost 3 bases, and 7 bases had no gene match. The CDR3 totals 16 residues. CDR1 and CDR2 (germline): KGHDR, SFDVKD. The CDR3 nucleotides are TGTGCCACCAGTGATCTACAGGGGGGGATTAATCAGCCCCAGCATTTT. Its protein is CATSDLQGGINQPQHF.

V gene TRBV10-3 combines with J gene TRBJ2-3, with 13 bases fitting TRBD2. With 3 bases clipped from V and 2 bases from J, the junction kept 8 bases outside the gene matches. Germline V gene sequence: CDR1 ENHRY, CDR2 SYGVKD. This CDR3 has 18 residues. CDR3 bases: TGTGCCATCAGTGACCCCCTTGGACTAGCGGGAGACACAGATACGCAGTATTTT. This sequence encodes CAISDPLGLAGDTDTQYF.

V and J are TRBV5-1 and TRBJ2-1; D is perhaps TRBD1 (5 bases). Germline values: CDR1 SGHRS, CDR2 YFSETQ. Trimming took off 1 base at V and 3 bases at J, with 11 bases between the two ends. The CDR3 spans 15 residues. Here the CDR3 DNA reads TGCGCCAGCAGCTTGCGGCAGGGCATCTACAATGAGCAGTTCTTC. Translating it yields CASSLRQGIYNEQFF.

This clone was seen a few times. The sample holds other DNA sequences that translate to the same CDR3. The V call is TRBV5-1, the J call TRBJ2-3, with 7 bases that match TRBD1. Trimming cost V 4 bases and J 0 bases; bases outside gene matches: 5. The germline gives CDR1 SGHRS, CDR2 YFSETQ. The CDR3 spans 15 residues. The CDR3 protein is CASSGGQTSTDTQYF. CDR3 DNA sequence: TGCGCCAGCAGCGGGGGACAGACGAGCACAGATACGCAGTATTTT.

This rearrangement joins TRBV15 to TRBJ2-2; no clear D. The CDR3 is 15 amino acids. Trimming stripped 0 bases from V and 5 bases from J, with 10 bases between. The germline V gene has CDR1 LNHNV and CDR2 YYDKDF (reference sequence). DNA of the CDR3: TGTGCCACCAGCAGAGATCTAAGAGGTACCGGGGAGCTGTTTTTT. Translation: CATSRDLRGTGELFF.

The gene calls are TRBV24-1 and TRBJ2-3, with a tentative D call TRBD2 (5 bases). Looked up from germline, CDR1 is KGHDR and CDR2 is SFDVKD. The CDR3 length is 13 residues. Trimming pared 2 bases from V and 11 bases from J, leaving 13 bases between. The CDR3 here is CATSDSPLGRQYF. CDR3 in DNA: TGTGCCACCAGTGATTCACCCTTGGGGAGGCAGTATTTT.

J is TRBJ2-3 and V is TRBV7-3, with 9 bases that match TRBD1. This CDR3 contains 18 residues. After removal of 5 bases from V and 3 bases from J, the junction contained 15 bases not matched to a gene. Germline V gene data show CDR1 as SGHTA and CDR2 as FQGTGA. For the CDR3, the DNA is TGTGCCAGCAGCCCCTTTGGGGGCCCGGACAGGGGAACAGATACGCAGTATTTT. Translation gives CASSPFGGPDRGTDTQYF.

The chain is built from TRBV12-5 and TRBJ2-3, with TRBD2 matching 9 bases. J gave up 6 bases and V 6 bases, and 4 bases lay outside the gene matches. Germline values: CDR1 LGHNT, CDR2 FRNRAP. The CDR3 contains 13 residues. For the CDR3, the DNA is TGTGCTAGTGGCTATAGCGGGAGCGATACGCAGTATTTT. Its translation: CASGYSGSDTQYF.

The genes are TRBV2 and TRBJ1-2, with 9 bases that match TRBD1. The CDR3 runs 16 residues. After removal of 1 base from V and 4 bases from J, the junction contained 7 bases not matched to a gene. Germline lookup yields CDR1 SNHLY and CDR2 FYNNEI. DNA for the CDR3: TGTGCCAGCAGTGAAGGCCGGGACAGGGTTTTCTATGGCTACACCTTC. Its protein is CASSEGRDRVFYGYTF.

This rearrangement joins TRBV18 to TRBJ1-1, with 10 bases lining up with TRBD1. CDR3 size: 16 residues. V dropped 3 bases and J dropped 4; count of bases not matched to a gene: 8. CDR1 and CDR2 from the germline V gene are KGHSH and LQKENI. The CDR3 coding sequence is TGTGCCAGCTCACCGGGACAGGGGATTGAAAGCACTGAAGCTTTCTTT. It is translated as CASSPGQGIESTEAFF. Looking up the rest from reference TRBV18 and TRBJ1-1 gives the full variable domain: NAGVMQNPRHLVRRRGQEARLRCSPMKGHSHVYWYRQLPEEGLKFMVYLQKENIIDESGMPKERFSAEFPKEGPSILRIQQVVRGDSAAYFCASSPGQGIESTEAFFGQGTRLTVV.

This sequence joins TRBV6-1 and TRBJ1-1; perhaps TRBD1 as D (6 bases). CDR3 length: 15 residues. Germline-derived CDR1 and CDR2 are MNHNS and SASEGT. Trimming cost V 0 bases and J 1 base, with 9 bases left between them. Written as DNA, the CDR3 is TGTGCCAGCAGTGAAGCAGCGGGACAGAACACTGAAGCTTTCTTT. Encoded protein: CASSEAAGQNTEAFF.

The chain combines TRBV7-9 with TRBJ1-4; no reliable D call. V gave up 5 bases and J gave up 0 bases, with 19 bases separating them. CDR3 size: 18 residues. Germline V gene sequence: CDR1 SEHNR, CDR2 FQNEAQ (reference sequence). CDR3 coding DNA: TGTGCCAGCAGCCCATCCTATTGGAGATCCACAACTAATGAAAAACTGTTTTTT. Protein sequence: CASSPSYWRSTTNEKLFF.

This chain joins TRBV28 and TRBJ1-1; no reliable D call. Germline V CDR1 and CDR2: MDHEN, SYDVKM. The CDR3 contains 10 residues. V lost 4 bases to trimming and J lost 7 bases, with 4 bases between them. DNA of the CDR3: TGTGCCAGCAGTTCGTTTGAAGCTTTCTTT. It translates to CASSSFEAFF.

V is TRBV2 and J is TRBJ2-7, with D possibly TRBD1 on 5 matching bases. Germline CDR1 is SNHLY and CDR2 is FYNNEI. The V gene lost 6 bases and the J gene lost 2 bases, with 20 bases spanning the gap. The CDR3 has 16 amino acids. The CDR3 bases are TGTGCCAGCAGCGATATAGGGGCAGGGAAGACCTACGAGCAGTACTTC. Encoded protein: CASSDIGAGKTYEQYF.

V and J are TRBV2 and TRBJ1-2; D might be TRBD1 (5 bases). The CDR3 covers 15 residues. Germline-derived CDR1 and CDR2 are SNHLY and FYNNEI. Trimming took 1 base from V and 0 from J, leaving 9 bases between them. The CDR3 reads CASSEEGRANYGYTF. In nucleotides, the CDR3 is TGTGCCAGCAGTGAAGAGGGCAGGGCTAACTATGGCTACACCTTC.

J is TRBJ1-1 and V is TRBV7-2, with 7 bases matching TRBD1. Germline assignment: CDR1 SGHTA and CDR2 FQGNSA. Losses at the gene ends were 1 base for V and 6 bases for J; bases not matched to a gene: 11. The CDR3 length is 16 residues. CDR3 amino acids: CASSLEWTGAESEAFF. CDR3 sequence (DNA): TGTGCCAGCAGCTTAGAGTGGACAGGCGCGGAATCTGAAGCTTTCTTT.

In this sample, this clone turned up a few times. CDR3 DNA sequence: TGTGCCAGCAGCTTTCTTAGCGGTTCCTACAATGAGCAGTTCTTC. It translates to CASSFLSGSYNEQFF. This chain connects TRBV7-2 to TRBJ2-1, with D perhaps TRBD2 (6 bases). The CDR3 length is 15 residues. Germline-derived CDR1 and CDR2 are SGHTA and FQGNSA. Trimming pared 3 bases from V and 1 base from J, leaving 10 bases between.

The rearrangement links TRBV11-3 to TRBJ2-7; TRBD2 matches at 9 bases. The germline gives CDR1 SGHNT, CDR2 YENEEA. This CDR3 is 19 amino acids long. V gave up 7 bases and J gave up 10 bases; unmatched junction bases: 29. The CDR3 nucleotides read TGTGCCAGCAATTCTTATCACCGGACCGGGGGTAAGGGCGGGAGGGGTCAGTACTTC. It yields the protein CASNSYHRTGGKGGRGQYF.

The chain uses TRBV6-1 and TRBJ2-7, with D possibly being TRBD1 (6 bases). The V gene's germline CDR1 is MNHNS and CDR2 SASEGT. Trimming shortened V by 1 base and J by 3 bases, and 13 bases separated the two germline ends. The CDR3 runs 15 residues. CDR3 coding DNA: TGTGCCAGCAGTGAAGGGACAGACGGTTTCTACGAGCAGTACTTC. Encoded protein: CASSEGTDGFYEQYF.

The chain couples TRBV3-1 (or the pseudogene TRBV3-2) to TRBJ1-2, with D uncertain. V lost 2 bases and J 4 bases, leaving 14 bases between the germline ends. This CDR3 region has 15 residues. From germline, CDR1 is LGHDT and CDR2 YNNKEL (reference sequence). CDR3 residues: CASSQRTGRSYGYTF. DNA for the CDR3: TGTGCCAGCAGCCAAAGGACGGGAAGGTCCTATGGCTACACCTTC.

This clone turned up a few times. V gene TRBV19 combines with J gene TRBJ2-7; the D gene is possibly TRBD2 (6 bases). V was clipped by 6 bases and J by 3 bases, with 18 bases between them. The CDR3 is 15 residues long. The V gene's germline CDR1 is LNHDA and CDR2 SQIVND (reference sequence). CDR3 amino acids: CASRPPVGDFYEQYF. CDR3 nucleotides: TGTGCCAGTAGACCCCCCGTAGGGGACTTCTACGAGCAGTACTTC. Together with reference TRBV19 and TRBJ2-7, the CDR3 gives the full variable domain: DGGITQSPKYLFRKEGQNVTLSCEQNLNHDAMYWYRQDPGQGLRLIYYSQIVNDFQKGDIAEGYSVSREKKESFPLTVTSAQKNPTAFYLCASRPPVGDFYEQYFGPGTRLTVT.

The rearrangement joins TRBV7-2 to TRBJ2-3; possibly TRBD2 for D (7 bases). The CDR3 is made up of 14 amino acids. Trimming took 5 bases from V and 1 from J, leaving 10 bases between them. CDR1 and CDR2 (germline): SGHTA, FQGNSA. CDR3 protein: CASSQGGGTDTQYF. In nucleotides, the CDR3 is TGTGCCAGCAGCCAAGGGGGGGGCACAGATACGCAGTATTTT.

The chain links TRBV6-5 to TRBJ2-6; no definite D call. The CDR3 runs to 16 residues. The germline V gene encodes CDR1 MNHEY and CDR2 SVGAGI. Trimming pared 0 bases from V and 2 bases from J, leaving 8 bases between. CDR3 sequence (DNA): TGTGCCAGCAGTTACTCGATCCAGGCTGGGGCCAACGTCCTGACTTTC. Protein sequence: CASSYSIQAGANVLTF.

The sample holds a few counts of this clone. The chain employs TRBV4-1 and TRBJ2-7, with a tentative D call TRBD1 (6 bases). CDR3 length: 15 residues. CDR1 MGHRA and CDR2 YSYEKL come from the germline V gene. V dropped 3 bases and J dropped 3 bases, with 15 bases sitting between them. CDR3: CASSQRDIQVYEQYF. The CDR3 coding sequence is TGCGCCAGCAGCCAGAGGGACATCCAAGTCTACGAGCAGTACTTC.

This chain uses TRBV2 with TRBJ2-7; tentative D call: TRBD1 (6 bases). Germline V gene lookup returns CDR1 SNHLY and CDR2 FYNNEI. V was trimmed by 11 bases and J by 5 bases, leaving 16 bases between them. The CDR3 extends over 12 amino acids. In nucleotides, the CDR3 is TGTGCCGGCCGGGACACCTTCCACGAGCAGTACTTC. Its translation is CAGRDTFHEQYF.

The V call is TRBV5-4, the J call TRBJ2-1, with 10 bases identical to TRBD2. The germline V gene has CDR1 SGHNT and CDR2 YYREEE (reference sequence). The CDR3 consists of 17 residues. The junction had 7 bases not matched to a gene; V was cut back by 4 bases and J by 0 bases. The DNA for the CDR3 is TGTGCCAGCAGCCCCGCCGGACTAGCGGCCTCCTACAATGAGCAGTTCTTC. Translation: CASSPAGLAASYNEQFF.

The chain recombines TRBV6-2 or TRBV6-3 with TRBJ1-5; a possible D gene is TRBD1 (5 bases). This CDR3 has 15 residues. CDR1 is MNHEY and CDR2 is SVGEGT in the germline V gene. Trimming left V 5 bases short and J 0 bases short, with 11 bases between. The CDR3 is CASSPGTDSNQPQHF. In DNA form, the CDR3 reads TGTGCCAGCAGTCCCGGGACTGATAGCAATCAGCCCCAGCATTTT.

With regard to this clone: Sequence at one end of the junction differs from germline and may be a read error. V and J are TRBV7-2 and TRBJ2-7; D gene ambiguous. The CDR3 runs 12 residues. Germline loops: CDR1 SGHTA, CDR2 FQGNSA. This CDR3 reads CASSFDSHEQYF. The DNA of the CDR3 is TGTGCCAGCAGCTTTGACTCCCACGAGCAGTACTTC.

The rearrangement joins TRBV3-1 (or the pseudogene TRBV3-2) to TRBJ1-1; D might be TRBD1 (6 bases). V was trimmed by 3 bases and J by 0 bases, leaving 17 bases between them. From germline, CDR1 is LGHDT and CDR2 YNNKEL (reference sequence). The CDR3 extends over 17 amino acids. CDR3 DNA: TGTGCCAGCAGCCAGTTGGAGGCCAGGGACATGAACACTGAAGCTTTCTTT. This codes for CASSQLEARDMNTEAFF.